This T cell receptor beta chain stems from a study of blood T cells in healthy people across ages. Primers used in a second PCR of about 7 to 12 cycles were a sample-barcoded 5' primer and a J-beta primer mix. Every individual sample yielded 3 million or more paired-end reads (each containing CDR3). TCRdb reprocessed the 5' RACE reads via MiXCR and lists one record per CDR3 protein. The sample lists about 1.8 million distinct CDR3 sequences, about 50% occurring once. The sequencing input was blood. The receptor was isolated from a woman aged 40 to 50 in good health.

The CDR3 bases are TGTGCCAGCAGCTTATGGCCATATAGCAATCAGCCCCAGCATTTT. Translation gives CASSLWPYSNQPQHF. J is TRBJ1-5 and V is TRBV7-2; the D is unclear. The CDR3 runs 15 residues. Trimming shortened V by 2 bases and J by 0 bases, and 8 bases separated the two germline ends. Germline CDR1 and CDR2: SGHTA and FQGNSA.